The clone carrying this T cell receptor (beta chain) was seen only once. Its antigen is undetermined. The PCR had 60 Vbeta and 13 Jbeta primers. Assay used: immunoSEQ multiplex PCR; TCRdb lists only in-frame clones, some missing. The sample comprises some 200,000 clones, 76% of which are singletons, and about 0.63% rests with the top ten. The data were obtained in a study of cytomegalovirus exposure and HLA in healthy donors. Study-level findings and limits: Among the most significant clusters, several appeared linked to common viral pathogens in a later analysis.

CDR3 length: 14 amino acids. The germline V gene encodes CDR1 GTSNPN and CDR2 SVGIG (reference sequence). V shed 5 bases and J shed 3 bases, with 17 bases lying between them. The chain is built from TRBV30 and TRBJ2-7; possibly TRBD1 for D (7 bases). Sequenced: PBMCs. This receptor was obtained from a man aged 18-30 years in good health and CMV-seronegative. CDR3 sequence reads: CAWHKTGRYYEQYF. CDR3 bases: TGTGCCTGGCATAAGACAGGGAGGTACTACGAGCAGTACTTC.